The source of this T cell receptor beta chain is a study of blood T cell repertoires in COVID-19. Method: immunoSEQ multiplex PCR; TCRdb's copy keeps in-frame clones and lacks some. Counted here are roughly 100,000 clones, 65% to 90% occurring once; the ten biggest clones make up 3.5% to 5%. The length of the CDR3 is 11 residues. Germline loops: CDR1 DFQATT, CDR2 SNEGSKA (reference sequence). V was trimmed by 5 bases and J by 3 bases, leaving 7 bases between them. The chain has TRBV20-1 and TRBJ1-1; TRBD1 might be the D (6 bases). Material for sequencing was peripheral blood. This sequence was found in a man aged 50 or older with acute or convalescent COVID-19. CDR3 loop: CSAPGDTEAFF. The CDR3 DNA reads as TGCAGTGCTCCAGGGGACACTGAAGCTTTCTTT.